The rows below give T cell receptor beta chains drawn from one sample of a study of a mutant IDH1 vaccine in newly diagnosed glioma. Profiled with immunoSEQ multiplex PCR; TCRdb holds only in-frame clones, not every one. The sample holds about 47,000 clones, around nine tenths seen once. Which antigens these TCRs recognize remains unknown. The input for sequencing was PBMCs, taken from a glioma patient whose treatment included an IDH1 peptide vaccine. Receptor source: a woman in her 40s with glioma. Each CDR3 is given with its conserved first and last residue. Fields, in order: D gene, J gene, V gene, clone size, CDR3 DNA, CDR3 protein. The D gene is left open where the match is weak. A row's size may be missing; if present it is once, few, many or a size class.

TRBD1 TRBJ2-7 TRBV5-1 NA TGCGCCAGCAGCTTGGGGGCGGGACAGGGCACCTACGAGCAGTACTTC CASSLGAGQGTYEQYF
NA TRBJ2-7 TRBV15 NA TGTGCCACCAGCAGAGATAGGGCGAGGACCTACGAGCAGTACTTC CATSRDRARTYEQYF
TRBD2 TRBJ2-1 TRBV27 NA TGTGCCAGCAGTTCCTACTACAGACTAGCGGTCCACAATGAGCAGTTCTTC CASSSYYRLAVHNEQFF
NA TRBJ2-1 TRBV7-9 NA TGTGCCAGCAGCCAGACAACCAAATACAATGAGCAGTTCTTC CASSQTTKYNEQFF
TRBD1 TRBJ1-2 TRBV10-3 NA TGTGCCATCAGTGAGCCGCCGGACAGGTTCTCGAATGGCTACACCTTC CAISEPPDRFSNGYTF
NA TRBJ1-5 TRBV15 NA TGTGCCACCAGCAGAGATCGTTACAGGGAGGGTAGCAATCAGCCCCAGCATTTT CATSRDRYREGSNQPQHF
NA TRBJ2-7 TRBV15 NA TGTGCCACCAGCGGAAACTACGAGCAGTACTTC CATSGNYEQYF
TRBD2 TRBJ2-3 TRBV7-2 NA TGTGCCAGCAGCCCCAGACTGCTAGCGGGAGAGGGTACAGATACGCAGTATTTT CASSPRLLAGEGTDTQYF
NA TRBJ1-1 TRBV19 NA TGTGCCAGTAGTATAGGGGGGGGGATGACTGAAGCTTTCTTT CASSIGGGMTEAFF
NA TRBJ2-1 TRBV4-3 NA TGCGCCAGCAGCAAAGCACCGGGTTCCGAGCAGTTCTTC CASSKAPGSEQFF
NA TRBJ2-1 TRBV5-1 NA TGCGCCAGCAGCTTGGGTGCGGCTTACAATGAGCAGTTCTTC CASSLGAAYNEQFF
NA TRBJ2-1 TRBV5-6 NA TGTGCCAGCAGCTTGGGGCTTAGGCACAATGAGCAGTTCTTC CASSLGLRHNEQFF
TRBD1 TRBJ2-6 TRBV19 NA TGTGCCAGTAATGAGGGGGCGCTCGGGGCCAACGTCCTGACTTTC CASNEGALGANVLTF
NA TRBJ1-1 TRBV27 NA TGTGCCAGCAGGATCCGAAGGGGAGGCACTGAAGCTTTCTTT CASRIRRGGTEAFF
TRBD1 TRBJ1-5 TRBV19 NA TGTGCCAGTACACTGACAGGGGGCTTTCAGCCCCAGCATTTT CASTLTGGFQPQHF
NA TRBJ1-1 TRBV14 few TGTGCCAGCAGCCAAGAAGGGTGGACTGAAGCTTTCTTT CASSQEGWTEAFF
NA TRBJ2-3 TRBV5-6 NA TGTGCCAGCAGCAAGACAGATACGCAGTATTTT CASSKTDTQYF
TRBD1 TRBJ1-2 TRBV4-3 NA TGCGCCAGCAGCCAAACGGGACAGGGGGACTATGGCTACACCTTC CASSQTGQGDYGYTF
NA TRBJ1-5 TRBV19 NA TGTGCCAGTAGTATGGGAAGTTATAGCAATCAGCCCCAGCATTTT CASSMGSYSNQPQHF
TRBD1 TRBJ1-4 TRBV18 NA TGTGCCAGCTCACCCGATACCACGGGGACAGGGGAAAAACTGTTTTTT CASSPDTTGTGEKLFF
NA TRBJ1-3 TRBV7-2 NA TGTGCCAGCAGCCGTACAGCGGAAGGACCTGGAAACACCATATATTTT CASSRTAEGPGNTIYF
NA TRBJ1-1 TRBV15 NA TGTGCCACCAGCAGAGAAAAGAGGACGAACACTGAAGCTTTCTTT CATSREKRTNTEAFF
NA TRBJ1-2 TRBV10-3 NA TGTGCCATCAGTTTTGACGGCCGTGGAGGCTACACCTTC CAISFDGRGGYTF
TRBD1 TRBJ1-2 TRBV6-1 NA TGTGCCAGCAGTGCCCCAGACAGGGTTGGCTATGGCTACACCTTC CASSAPDRVGYGYTF
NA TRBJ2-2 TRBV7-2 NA TGTGCCAGCAGCTTAACTAGGGACACCGGGGAGCTGTTTTTT CASSLTRDTGELFF
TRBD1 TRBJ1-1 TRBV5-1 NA TGCGCCAGCAGCCCAGGGGGCGTCACTGAAGCTTTCTTT CASSPGGVTEAFF
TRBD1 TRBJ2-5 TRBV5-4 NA TGTGCCACCACCTCGCAGGGGACAGACGAGACCCAGTACTTC CATTSQGTDETQYF
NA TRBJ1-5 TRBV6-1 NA TGTGCCAGCAGAAGAGGGCCTTATAGCAATCAGCCCCAGCATTTT CASRRGPYSNQPQHF
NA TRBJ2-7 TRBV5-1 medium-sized TGCGCCAGCAGCCCGAGCGTCGAAAGCTCCTACGAGCAGTACTTC CASSPSVESSYEQYF
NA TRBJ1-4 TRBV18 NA TGTGCCAGCTCACCACCCGGCGGCCCAACTAATGAAAAACTGTTTTTT CASSPPGGPTNEKLFF
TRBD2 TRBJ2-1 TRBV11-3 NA TGTGCCAGCAGCTTCGGGGGGACTAGCGTCAATGAGCAGTTCTTC CASSFGGTSVNEQFF
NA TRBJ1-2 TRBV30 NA TGTGCCTGGAGTGCTGACAAAGGCTACACCTTC CAWSADKGYTF
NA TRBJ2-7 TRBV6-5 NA TGTGCCAGCAGGCCGGGACACCTCCGGGAGCAGTACTTC CASRPGHLREQYF
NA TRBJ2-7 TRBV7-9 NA TGTGCCAGCAGCTTAGCGCTAGAAAACTCCTACGAGCAGTACTTC CASSLALENSYEQYF
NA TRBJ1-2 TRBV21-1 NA TGTGCCAGCAGCCCAGGGGCCTATGGCTACACCTTC CASSPGAYGYTF
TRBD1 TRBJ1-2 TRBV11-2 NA TGTGCCAGCAGCTTACGACAGGGAGTACATGGCTACACCTTC CASSLRQGVHGYTF
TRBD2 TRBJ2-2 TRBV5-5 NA TGTGCCAGCAGGCCTACTAGCGGAAACACCGGGGAGCTGTTTTTT CASRPTSGNTGELFF
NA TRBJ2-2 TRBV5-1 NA TGCGCCAGCAGCTTGACCAGACCGAACACCGGGGAGCTGTTTTTT CASSLTRPNTGELFF
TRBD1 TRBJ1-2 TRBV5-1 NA TGCGCCAGCAGCATGGGACAGGGGGTGAACTATGGCTACACCTTC CASSMGQGVNYGYTF
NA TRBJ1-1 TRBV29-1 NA TGCAGCGTTGGGGAAGGCCGCGGAGAAGCTTTCTTT CSVGEGRGEAFF
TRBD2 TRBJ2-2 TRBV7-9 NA TGTGCCAGCAGCCCCGGGACTAGCGGGAAGGGCGGGGAGCTGTTTTTT CASSPGTSGKGGELFF
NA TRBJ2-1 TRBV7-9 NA TGTGCCAGCTTGGATAGCTTACTCTACAATGAGCAGTTCTTC CASLDSLLYNEQFF
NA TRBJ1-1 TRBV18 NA TGTGCCAGCTCACCATTAGCGGGGGCGGTGACTGAAGCTTTCTTT CASSPLAGAVTEAFF
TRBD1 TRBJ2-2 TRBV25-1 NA TGTGCCAGCAGTGAAAATCGGGACAGGGTGGGGACCGGGGAGCTGTTTTTT CASSENRDRVGTGELFF
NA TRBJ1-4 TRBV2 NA TGTGCCAGCAGTGAACTTGGGAGAAGGGGTGGAAAACGGTCTTTT CASSELGRRGGKRSF
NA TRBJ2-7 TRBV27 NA TGTGCCAGCAGTGGGTCGTCAGGAGGGACCTACGAGCAGTACTTC CASSGSSGGTYEQYF
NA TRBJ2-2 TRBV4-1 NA TGCGCCAGCAGCCAAGATCGGGCTAGAGGGACCGGGGAGCTGTTTTTT CASSQDRARGTGELFF
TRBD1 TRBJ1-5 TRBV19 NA TGTGCCAGTAGTGGACAGGATAGTCAGCCCCAGCATTTT CASSGQDSQPQHF
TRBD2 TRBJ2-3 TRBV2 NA TGTGCCAGCAGTGATGGGAGGGATGATACGCAGTATTTT CASSDGRDDTQYF
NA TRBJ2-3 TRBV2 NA TGTGCCAGCAGCCTTGTCACAGATACGCAGTATTTT CASSLVTDTQYF